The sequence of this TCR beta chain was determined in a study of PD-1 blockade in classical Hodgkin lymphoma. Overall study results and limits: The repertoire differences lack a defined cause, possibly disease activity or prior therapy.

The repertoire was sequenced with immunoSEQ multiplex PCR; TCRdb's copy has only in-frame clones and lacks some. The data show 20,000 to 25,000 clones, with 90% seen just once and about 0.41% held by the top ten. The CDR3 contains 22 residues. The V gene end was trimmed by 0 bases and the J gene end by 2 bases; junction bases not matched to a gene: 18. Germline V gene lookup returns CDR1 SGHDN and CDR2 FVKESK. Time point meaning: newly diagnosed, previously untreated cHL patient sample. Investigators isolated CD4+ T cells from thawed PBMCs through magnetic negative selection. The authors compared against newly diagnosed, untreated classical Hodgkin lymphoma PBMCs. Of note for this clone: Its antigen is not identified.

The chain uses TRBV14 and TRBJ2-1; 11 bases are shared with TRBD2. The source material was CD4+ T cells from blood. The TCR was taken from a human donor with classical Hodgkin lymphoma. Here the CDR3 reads CASSQEWEWSLAGGKTYNEQFF. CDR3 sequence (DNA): TGTGCCAGCAGCCAAGAATGGGAATGGAGCCTAGCGGGAGGCAAAACCTACAATGAGCAGTTCTTC.